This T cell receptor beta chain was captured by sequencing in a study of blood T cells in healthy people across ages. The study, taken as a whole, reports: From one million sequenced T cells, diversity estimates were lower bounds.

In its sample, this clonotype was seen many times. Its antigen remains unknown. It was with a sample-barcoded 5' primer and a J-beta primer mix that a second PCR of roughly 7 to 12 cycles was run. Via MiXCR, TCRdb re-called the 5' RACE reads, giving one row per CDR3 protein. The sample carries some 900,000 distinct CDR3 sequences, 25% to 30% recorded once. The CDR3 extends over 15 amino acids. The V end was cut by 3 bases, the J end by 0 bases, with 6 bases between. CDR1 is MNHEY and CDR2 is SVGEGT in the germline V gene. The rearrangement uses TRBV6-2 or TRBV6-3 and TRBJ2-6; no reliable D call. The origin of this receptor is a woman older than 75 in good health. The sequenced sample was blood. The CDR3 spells CASSYLSSGANVLTF. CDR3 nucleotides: TGTGCCAGCAGTTATCTGAGCTCTGGGGCCAACGTCCTGACTTTC.